Listed here are 9 T cell receptor beta chains from one sample, sequenced in a study of T cells in Graves' hyperthyroidism and ophthalmopathy. Authors of the study amplified TCR beta CDR3 regions from RNA transcripts. HTBI primers were used for first-round RT-PCR of the TCR CDR3. TCRdb called the multiplex PCR reads again in MiXCR, with one record for every CDR3 protein. The sample consists of around 35,000 distinct CDR3 sequences, 52% of them appearing once. Sequenced input: blood. The receptor source for this set is a middle-aged woman with Graves' ophthalmopathy.

By sample fraction, this clonotype is medium-sized. The chain is built from TRBV7-3 and TRBJ2-1; TRBD1 matches 8 bases. Germline-derived CDR1 and CDR2 are SGHTA and FQGTGA. V was clipped by 5 bases and J by 7 bases; unmatched bases: 7. The CDR3 has 14 amino acids. The CDR3 is CASSPGQGRNEQFF. The CDR3 DNA reads as TGTGCCAGCAGCCCTGGACAGGGAAGGAATGAGCAGTTCTTC.

This clonotype was recorded many times. J is TRBJ2-5 and V is TRBV27; 7 bases match TRBD2. Unmatched junction bases numbered 5, after V lost 4 bases and J lost 0 bases. This CDR3 contains 15 residues. Germline lookup yields CDR1 MNHEY and CDR2 SMNVEV (reference sequence). DNA for the CDR3: TGTGCCAGCAGTTCGGGACTAATGTACCAAGAGACCCAGTACTTC. Translation gives CASSSGLMYQETQYF.

In its sample, this clonotype was seen many times. The chain has TRBV6-5 and TRBJ2-1; weak D call: TRBD1 (6 bases). V was shortened by 6 bases and J by 9 bases, with 18 bases between the two germline ends. Germline values: CDR1 MNHEY, CDR2 SVGAGI. The CDR3 spans 14 residues. In DNA, the CDR3 is TGTGCCAGCAGGGGAGACAGGAGGCTAGGTGAGCAGTTCTTC. It translates to CASRGDRRLGEQFF.

This clonotype was counted many times. This sequence joins TRBV9 and TRBJ2-5; 11 nucleotides agree with TRBD2. Germline-derived CDR1 and CDR2 are SGDLS and YYNGEE. J was trimmed by 3 bases and V by 3 bases; bases with no gene match: 4. The CDR3 spans 15 residues. The CDR3 spells CASSGSGGGKETQYF. CDR3 nucleotide sequence: TGTGCCAGCAGCGGTAGCGGGGGGGGGAAAGAGACCCAGTACTTC.

J is TRBJ2-7 and V is TRBV5-1; 11 bases map to TRBD2. Germline V gives CDR1 SGHRS, CDR2 YFSETQ. The CDR3 covers 13 residues. The V gene end was trimmed by 6 bases and the J gene end by 2 bases; junction bases not matched to a gene: 1. This CDR3 is CASTTSGTYEQYF. CDR3 nucleotides: TGCGCCAGCACGACTAGCGGGACCTACGAGCAGTACTTC.

The chain uses TRBV6-6 and TRBJ2-1; 14 positions agree with TRBD2. V dropped 6 bases and J dropped 6; count of bases not matched to a gene: 4. This CDR3 region has 15 residues. Germline V gives CDR1 MNHNY, CDR2 SVGAGI (reference sequence). The DNA of the CDR3 is TGTGCCAGCAGGACCGGGACTAGCGGGAGCAATGAGCAGTTCTTC. Encoded protein: CASRTGTSGSNEQFF.

The gene calls are TRBV25-1 and TRBJ2-1; 11 bases align to TRBD2. Trimming took 8 bases from V and 7 from J; bases not matched to a gene: 10. CDR1 and CDR2 (germline): MGHDK, SYGVNS. This CDR3 has 15 residues. Here the CDR3 reads CASSPVASGGNEQFF. CDR3 sequence (DNA): TGTGCCAGCTCACCAGTGGCTAGCGGGGGGAATGAGCAGTTCTTC.

The chain joins TRBV10-2 to TRBJ2-3; D is perhaps TRBD2 (6 bases). In germline, CDR1 is WSHSY, CDR2 SAAADI. The CDR3 contains 13 residues. V dropped 6 bases and J dropped 1 base, with 8 bases sitting between them. The CDR3 DNA follows: TGCGCCAGCAGCGGGAGACGCACAGATACGCAGTATTTT. Translated, it gives CASSGRRTDTQYF.

This clonotype was observed many times. The V and J genes are TRBV5-6 and TRBJ1-2, with 7 nucleotides matching TRBD1. Germline CDR1 SGHDT, CDR2 YYEEEE. With V trimmed by 3 bases and J by 3 bases, 8 bases remained unmatched. The CDR3 has 15 residues. The CDR3 DNA follows: TGTGCCAGCAGCTCACCCAGACAGGGCGACTATGGCTACACCTTC. Translation: CASSSPRQGDYGYTF.